This TCR beta chain is from a study of T cell repertoires in cytomegalovirus infection (dated by TCRdb to between 2018 and 2021). Looking at the study overall: The peptide stimulations were aimed at well-studied HLA-B-restricted epitopes as well as recently identified HLA-C-restricted CMV epitopes, whose presentation resists viral immunomodulation. Donor HLA type was relevant to the analysis, as public TCR beta signatures indicated carriage of CMV infection together with the matching HLA type. The paper's findings and limits, for the study overall: Carriers of CMV infection plus the relevant HLA type were discriminated by the cumulative frequency of public TCR beta family members in the study cohort and in an independent roughly 380-donor cohort. The ex vivo response was dominated by HLA-C-restricted CMV-specific TCR beta clonotypes, which also provided the single most frequent clonotype in two of eight donors.

Taken with the paper, the label for treatment or condition translates to: in vitro stimulation with specific CMV peptide epitopes to enrich CMV-specific T cells. For this clonotype: No cognate antigen has been identified for it. No base-level quality is on record; no much larger clone is a single base apart.

The CDR3 spans 16 residues, from the cysteine through the phenylalanine. Only the CDR3 region is kept as DNA, spanning 48 bases read in frame from base 1. CDR1 and CDR2 are read off the germline V gene as MGHRA and YSYEKL. Trimming takes 1 base from V and 3 bases from J, and the germline ends sit 13 bases apart. The reads were generated on an Illumina HiSeq 1500. In-frame beta chains were kept once TCRdb had trimmed the public reads at Q25 with fastp and called clones with MiXCR. CDR3 protein sequences are deduplicated, and each keeps its most common genes and DNA. This sample has 450,000 to 600,000 distinct CDR3 sequences in its table, and 30% to 40% of those were observed once. Of the sample, roughly 17% falls within the top ten clones.

This clonotype was sampled from a human donor in good health (CMV status not recorded). Some clones in this sample may be carry-over from other donors' samples. Recombination connected TRBV4-1 to TRBJ1-5, with no D gene named confidently. The source was cultured PBMCs, collected from culture after CMV antigen stimulation. The base sequence is TGCGCCAGCAGCCAAGGAGCACGATTCTTCAATCAGCCCCAGCATTTT. This is translated as CASSQGARFFNQPQHF.